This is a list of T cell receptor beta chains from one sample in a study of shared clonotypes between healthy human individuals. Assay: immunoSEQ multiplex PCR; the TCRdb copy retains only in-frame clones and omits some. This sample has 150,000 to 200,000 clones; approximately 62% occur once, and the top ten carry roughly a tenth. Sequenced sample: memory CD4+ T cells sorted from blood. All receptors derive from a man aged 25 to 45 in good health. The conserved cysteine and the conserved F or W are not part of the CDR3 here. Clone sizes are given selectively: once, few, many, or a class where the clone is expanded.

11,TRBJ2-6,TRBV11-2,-,ASTVAGANVLT
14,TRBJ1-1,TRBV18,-,ASSPPQGSANTEAF
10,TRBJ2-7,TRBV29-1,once,SVGTRSYEQY
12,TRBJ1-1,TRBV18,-,ASSPGTLVTEAF
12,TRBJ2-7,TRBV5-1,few,ASSFGTSGYEQY
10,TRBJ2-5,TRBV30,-,ACTVGAETQY
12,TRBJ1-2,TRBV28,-,ASTSSGGGRGYT
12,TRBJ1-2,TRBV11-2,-,ASSLARGPYGYT
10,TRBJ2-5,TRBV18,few,ASSPSSGTQY
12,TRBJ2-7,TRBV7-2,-,ASSLAGGKDEQY
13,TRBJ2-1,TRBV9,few,ASSGLAGAYNEQF
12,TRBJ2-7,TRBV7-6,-,ASSLMSGKYEQY
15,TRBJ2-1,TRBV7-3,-,ASSLTGQLGALNEQF
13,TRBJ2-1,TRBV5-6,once,ASSLLAAPYNEQF
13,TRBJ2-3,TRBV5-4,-,ASSLSRQGTDTQY
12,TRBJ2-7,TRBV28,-,ASSKLAETYEQY
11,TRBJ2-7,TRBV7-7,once,ASSRGAGYEQY
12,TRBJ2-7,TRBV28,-,ATTHGTLGYEQY
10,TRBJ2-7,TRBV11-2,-,ASSGVTYEQY
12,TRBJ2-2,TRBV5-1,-,ASSLLWNTGELF
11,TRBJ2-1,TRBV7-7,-,ASSYRGSNEQF
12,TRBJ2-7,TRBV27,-,ASSPSRGPYEQY
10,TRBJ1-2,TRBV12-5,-,ASGLHNRGYT
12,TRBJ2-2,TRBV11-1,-,ASSLVTGPGELF
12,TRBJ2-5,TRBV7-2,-,ASSNRGVSETQY
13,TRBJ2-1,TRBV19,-,ASSIGQGSSNEQF
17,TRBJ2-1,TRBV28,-,ASSLLGSTTSGRGSEQF
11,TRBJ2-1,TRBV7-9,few,ASSLGQWGEQF
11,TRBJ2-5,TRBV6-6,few,ASSEIPGETQY
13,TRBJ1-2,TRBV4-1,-,ASSQGNSGGDGYT
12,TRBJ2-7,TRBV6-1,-,ASHLDRVILEQY
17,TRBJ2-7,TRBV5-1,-,ASSLASGLAGVLLYEQY
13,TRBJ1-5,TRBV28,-,ASSESRVGNQPQH
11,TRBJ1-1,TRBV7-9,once,ASSSRQATEAF
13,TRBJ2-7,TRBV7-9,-,ASSLSGQGAGEQY
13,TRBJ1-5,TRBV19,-,ASSIADRYNQPQH
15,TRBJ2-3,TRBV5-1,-,ASSLAGSGGATDTQY